This T cell receptor beta chain was documented in a study of blood T cells in healthy people across ages. This clonotype was seen repeatedly, ten times or more. The antigen is unknown. With 5 bases clipped from V and 6 bases from J, the junction kept 7 bases outside the gene matches. In germline, CDR1 is SGHTA, CDR2 FQGNSA. The CDR3 totals 14 residues. General study findings and limits: When set beside aged donors, long-lived donors presented more naive CD4+ cells and higher diversity.

A second PCR of 7 to 11 cycles used a sample-barcoded 5' primer and a J-beta primer mix. TCRdb re-derived calls from the 5' RACE reads in MiXCR, one entry per CDR3 protein. The data contain roughly 900,000 distinct CDR3 sequences, 25% to 30% of them singletons. The TCR was taken from an elderly woman in good health. Input material: blood. The V gene is TRBV7-2, the J gene TRBJ2-4; 7 nucleotides line up with TRBD1. DNA of the CDR3: TGTGCCAGCAGCCCACAGGGGTATGGAAACATTCAGTACTTC. It is translated as CASSPQGYGNIQYF.